Shown below are 9 T cell receptor beta chains from a single sample sequenced in a study of regulatory T cells in long-lasting Graves disease. Time point defined: persistent/refractory GD, antithyroid drugs over 5 years with positive TRAb. Construction of the TCR library relied on RNA isolated from PBMCs. Arm-PCR of CDR3 regions with iRepertoire HTBI primers generated TCR beta libraries. A single record per CDR3 protein comes from TCRdb applying MiXCR to the multiplex PCR reads. The sample carries around 400,000 distinct CDR3 sequences, 20% to 30% recorded once. The sample in question was peripheral blood mononuclear cells (PBMCs), obtained when the disease was refractory, from a patient treated with antithyroid drugs. The receptor source for this set is a female donor with Graves disease.

This clonotype was seen ten or more times. The rearrangement links TRBV10-3 to TRBJ1-1; D not resolved. From germline, CDR1 is ENHRY and CDR2 SYGVKD. V was trimmed by 4 bases and J by 1 base, leaving 13 bases between them. The CDR3 contains 15 residues. The CDR3 region is CAISGGLVGNTEAFF. CDR3 nucleotide sequence: TGTGCCATCAGTGGAGGTTTAGTGGGGAACACTGAAGCTTTCTTT.

This clonotype was counted at least ten times. The rearrangement links TRBV11-2 to TRBJ2-5; D possibly corresponds to TRBD1 (6 bases). V was trimmed by 6 bases and J by 5 bases, leaving 19 bases between them. CDR1 SGHAT and CDR2 FQNNGV come from the germline V gene. The CDR3 contains 15 residues. The DNA of the CDR3 is TGTGCCAGCAGGAAAACTACAGGGACCCGGGAGACCCAGTACTTC. It codes for CASRKTTGTRETQYF.

The V gene is TRBV12-3 or TRBV12-4, the J gene TRBJ2-5, with D possibly being TRBD1 (6 bases). The CDR3 extends over 14 amino acids. V was cut by 5 bases and J by 5 bases, with 15 bases left in between. In DNA, the CDR3 is TGTGCCAGCAGTCCCCAATCGAGGGGGGAGACCCAGTACTTC. This sequence encodes CASSPQSRGETQYF.

There are a few counts of this clonotype. This chain uses TRBV20-1 with TRBJ1-5; D unclear. There are 16 residues in the CDR3. The germline gives CDR1 DFQATT, CDR2 SNEGSKA (reference sequence). V gave up 4 bases and J gave up 4 bases, with 20 bases separating them. This CDR3 reads CSATETWEGRNQPQHF. The DNA of the CDR3 is TGCAGTGCTACAGAGACCTGGGAGGGTCGGAATCAGCCCCAGCATTTT.

This clonotype came up many times. The chain employs TRBV7-2 and TRBJ1-4; perhaps TRBD1 as D (5 bases). Germline-derived CDR1 and CDR2 are SGHTA and FQGNSA. The CDR3 sequence is 16 residues long. V lost 5 bases to trimming and J lost 7 bases, with 20 bases between them. CDR3 amino acids: CASSPGPFSGIEKLFF. The CDR3 nucleotides are TGTGCCAGCAGCCCCGGTCCTTTTTCAGGGATTGAAAAACTGTTTTTT.

This clonotype was recorded a few times. This chain links TRBV10-3 with TRBJ2-4; D possibly matches TRBD1 or TRBD2 (5 bases each). V gave up 4 bases and J gave up 1 base, with 8 bases separating them. The CDR3 is made up of 14 amino acids. Germline CDR1 reads ENHRY; CDR2 reads SYGVKD. The chain's CDR3 is CAISGEGAKNIQYF. CDR3 sequence (DNA): TGTGCCATCAGTGGTGAGGGGGCCAAAAACATTCAGTACTTC.

The sample holds many counts of this clonotype. The rearrangement links TRBV5-1 to TRBJ2-7; 12 nucleotides match TRBD2. CDR3 size: 16 residues. Germline lookup yields CDR1 SGHRS and CDR2 YFSETQ. V lost 5 bases and J lost 2; bases outside the gene matches: 8. The CDR3 sequence: CASSPETSGRTYEQYF. Written as DNA, the CDR3 is TGCGCCAGCAGTCCCGAGACTAGCGGGAGAACCTACGAGCAGTACTTC.

With regard to this clonotype: Being one base from a much bigger clone, this may be a read error. This rearrangement joins TRBV2 to TRBJ2-2, with D maybe TRBD1 (9 bases). This CDR3 region has 15 residues. Germline assignment: CDR1 SNHLY and CDR2 FYNNEI. The CDR3 region is CATGGGQGNTGELLF. In nucleotides, the CDR3 is TGTGCCACCGGGGGGGGACAGGGTAACACCGGGGAGCTGCTTTTT.

This clonotype has a handful of counts. The V call is TRBV7-9, the J call TRBJ1-1, with a possible D match to TRBD1 (6 bases). V gave up 5 bases and J gave up 7 bases, with 26 bases separating them. CDR1 and CDR2 from the germline V gene are SEHNR and FQNEAQ (reference sequence). The CDR3 has 17 residues. The CDR3 nucleotides are TGTGCCAGCAGCCCGACCCAGGGGCCTGGAGGGTTGATTGAAGCTTTCTTT. Its translation: CASSPTQGPGGLIEAFF. The full variable domain, in which reference TRBV7-9 and TRBJ1-1 provide the parts outside the CDR3, is DTGVSQNPRHKITKRGQNVTFRCDPISEHNRLYWYRQTLGQGPEFLTYFQNEAQLEKSRLLSDRFSAERPKGSFSTLEIQRTEQGDSAMYLCASSPTQGPGGLIEAFFGQGTRLTVV.